The clone carrying this T cell receptor (beta chain) was detected many times. One heparinised blood draw averaging around 110 mL was given by each donor. The sequenced template was cDNA made from the entire isolated RNA. Only in-frame clones appear in the TCRdb table, and some are missing; sequencing was by immunoSEQ multiplex PCR. The repertoire holds about 160,000 clones, with over 7.5% as singletons. V was pared by 8 bases and J by 7 bases, with 10 bases of the junction left unmatched. Germline loops: CDR1 LNHNV, CDR2 YYDKDF (reference sequence). The CDR3 runs to 14 residues. The source of the sample is a study of beta chain features in type 1 diabetes. Study at large: Sorted cells numbering approximately 110,000,000 were examined across all samples.

V is TRBV15 and J is TRBJ2-1; 8 nucleotides line up with TRBD1. The sequence derives from a young woman in good health. Sequenced sample: central memory CD4+ T cells from blood. CDR3: CATDLGTGENEQFF. CDR3 sequence (DNA): TGTGCCACCGATCTGGGGACAGGCGAGAATGAGCAGTTCTTC.